The TCR beta chain under discussion was sequenced for a study of tumor-infiltrating lymphocytes in localized non-small cell lung cancer. The CDR3 totals 15 residues. The ends lost 7 bases at V and 9 bases at J; junction bases unmatched: 12. CDR1 MDHEN and CDR2 SYDVKM come from the germline V gene. Sequenced by immunoSEQ multiplex PCR; TCRdb stores in-frame clones only, minus some. The repertoire holds around 12,000 clones, with more than 75% as singletons. The specimen was uninvolved lung tissue not adjacent to the tumor. The chain uses TRBV28 and TRBJ1-5; 10 positions match TRBD1. This receptor was taken from a human donor with non-small cell lung cancer. The CDR3 bases are TGTGCCAGCACTCCCGGGGGGACAGGGGACCGGCCCCAGCATTTT. It encodes CASTPGGTGDRPQHF. Based on the CDR3 plus reference TRBV28 and TRBJ1-5, the full variable domain is DVKVTQSSRYLVKRTGEKVFLECVQDMDHENMFWYRQDPGLGLRLIYFSYDVKMKEKGDIPEGYSVSREKKERFSLILESASTNQTSMYLCASTPGGTGDRPQHFGDGTRLSIL.